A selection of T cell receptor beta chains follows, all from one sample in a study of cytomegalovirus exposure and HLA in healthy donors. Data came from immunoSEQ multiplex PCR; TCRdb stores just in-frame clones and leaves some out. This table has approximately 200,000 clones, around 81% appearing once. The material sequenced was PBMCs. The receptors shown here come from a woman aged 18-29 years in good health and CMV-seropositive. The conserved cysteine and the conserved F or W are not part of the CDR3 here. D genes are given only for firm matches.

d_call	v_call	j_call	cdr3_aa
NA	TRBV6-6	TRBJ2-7	ASSREGGNYEQY
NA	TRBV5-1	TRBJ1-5	ASSLVGDHNQPQH
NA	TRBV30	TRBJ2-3	AWSSGHPKRDTQY
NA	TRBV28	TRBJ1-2	ASSLVTSRTRAT
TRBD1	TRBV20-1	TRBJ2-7	SAGQYEQY
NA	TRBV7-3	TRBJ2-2	ASSLNPGGGVDTGELF
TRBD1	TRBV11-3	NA	ASGIPGGEQY
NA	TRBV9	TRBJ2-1	ASSVVGAGEQF
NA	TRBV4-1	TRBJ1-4	ASSLPRGGSSNEKLF
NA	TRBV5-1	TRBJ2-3	ASGTTTGSDTQY
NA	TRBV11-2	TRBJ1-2	ASSPTRGYGYT
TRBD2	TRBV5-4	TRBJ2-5	ASSPQAGDEETQY
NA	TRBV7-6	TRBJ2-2	ASSLIPGANTGELF
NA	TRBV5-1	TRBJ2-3	ASSFLERGTDTQY
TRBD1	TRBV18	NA	ASSQSPGQHSYEQY
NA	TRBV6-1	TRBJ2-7	ASSSFYEQY
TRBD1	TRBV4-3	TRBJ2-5	ASSQGSGTGAETQY
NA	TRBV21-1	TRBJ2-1	ASPSTSGKNEQF
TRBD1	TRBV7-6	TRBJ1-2	ASSLGQGIDGYT
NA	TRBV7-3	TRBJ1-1	ASSSRGNTEAF
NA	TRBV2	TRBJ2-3	ASSSTRGMSTDTQY
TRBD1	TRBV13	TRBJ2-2	ASSSHGQGWNLNTGELF
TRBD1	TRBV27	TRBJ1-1	ASSPTTGVNTEAF
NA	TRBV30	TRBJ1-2	AWSVHFNYGYT
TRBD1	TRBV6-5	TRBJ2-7	ASRTGVYEQY
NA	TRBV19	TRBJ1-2	ASSMRTIYT
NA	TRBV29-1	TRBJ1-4	SVEDPKGKEKLF
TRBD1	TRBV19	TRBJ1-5	ASSFPGQDLTQH